This passage covers 27 T cell receptor beta chains from one sample sequenced in a study of blood T cell repertoires in COVID-19. Generated by immunoSEQ multiplex PCR, the TCRdb table keeps only in-frame clones and is missing some. The table lists a few hundred thousand clones, 82% of them singletons. Sequencing was carried out using peripheral blood. Receptor source: a woman under 30 with acute or convalescent COVID-19.

This clone has only a few counts. The rearrangement uses TRBV28 and TRBJ1-5; a weak D match, TRBD1 (5 bases). The CDR3 covers 19 residues. V lost 3 bases and J lost 0, with 21 bases in between. Germline CDR1 and CDR2: MDHEN and SYDVKM. CDR3 region: CASSFRAGSLFDSNQPQHF. CDR3 bases: TGTGCCAGCAGTTTCAGGGCAGGATCGTTGTTCGATAGCAATCAGCCCCAGCATTTT.

The chain is built from TRBV6-5 and TRBJ2-7; 10 positions match TRBD1. Germline CDR1 reads MNHEY; CDR2 reads SVGAGI. The CDR3 has 15 amino acids. V shed 5 bases, J shed 2 bases, and the junction held 6 bases outside the gene matches. CDR3 DNA sequence: TGTGCCAGCAGTACGCGGGACAGGGGCCCCTACGAGCAGTACTTC. This codes for CASSTRDRGPYEQYF.

The chain joins TRBV7-2 to TRBJ2-5; 7 bases agree with TRBD2. This CDR3 is built from 15 residues. V shed 4 bases and J 2 bases; nucleotides not matched to a gene: 7. Per the germline V gene, CDR1 is SGHTA and CDR2 is FQGNSA. In DNA form, the CDR3 reads TGTGCCAGCAGCTGGGGGTGGGGAGGGCAAGAGACCCAGTACTTC. It codes for CASSWGWGGQETQYF. Drawing the rest from reference TRBV7-2 and TRBJ2-5, the complete variable domain is GAGVSQSPSNKVTEKGKDVELRCDPISGHTALYWYRQSLGQGLEFLIYFQGNSAPDKSGLPSDRFSAERTGGSVSTLTIQRTQQEDSAVYLCASSWGWGGQETQYFGPGTRLLVL.

This chain uses TRBV29-1 with TRBJ2-7, with 7 nucleotides matching TRBD2. In germline, CDR1 is SQVTM, CDR2 ANQGSEA. V trimming: 7 bases; J trimming: 0 bases; junction bases outside the gene matches: 9. This CDR3 is built from 14 residues. As DNA, the CDR3 is TGCAGCGCCGGAGAGCGGGGTTACTCCTACGAGCAGTACTTC. Translation: CSAGERGYSYEQYF.

The chain joins TRBV28 to TRBJ1-6, with a tentative D call TRBD1 (5 bases). Trimming took off 6 bases at V and 4 bases at J, with 13 bases between the two ends. CDR1 is MDHEN, CDR2 SYDVKM, per germline. This CDR3 is built from 15 residues. CDR3 region: CASSAGGGYNSPLHF. The DNA for the CDR3 is TGTGCCAGCAGCGCTGGGGGGGGTTATAATTCACCCCTCCACTTT.

This chain connects TRBV29-1 to TRBJ2-7, with D tentatively TRBD1 (6 bases). V gave up 1 base and J gave up 6 bases, with 19 bases separating them. The germline CDR1 and CDR2 sequences are SQVTM and ANQGSEA. This CDR3 comprises 15 residues. The CDR3 coding sequence is TGCAGCGTTGAAGTTTATGGGGGTGGGGGCGCCGAGCAGTACTTC. This encodes CSVEVYGGGGAEQYF.

The V gene is TRBV27, the J gene TRBJ2-1; possible D gene TRBD2, 6 bases. Germline V gene lookup returns CDR1 MNHEY and CDR2 SMNVEV (reference sequence). V lost 6 bases, J lost 12 bases, and 21 bases lay in between. This CDR3 comprises 14 residues. The CDR3 sequence is CASSPINAGYPQFF. In DNA form, the CDR3 reads TGTGCCAGCAGCCCAATAAACGCGGGATACCCGCAGTTCTTC.

CDR3 DNA sequence: TGTGCCAGCAGCCCCCGGGGGGATCAGCCCCAGCATTTT. Its translation: CASSPRGDQPQHF. The chain recombines TRBV12-3 or TRBV12-4 with TRBJ1-5; D may be TRBD1 (5 bases). CDR3 length equals 13 residues. V was cut by 6 bases and J by 5 bases, with 11 bases left in between.

This clone showed up just once. The chain couples TRBV2 to TRBJ2-2, with TRBD2 matching 9 bases. This CDR3 is built from 14 residues. The V segment lost 6 bases and the J segment 5 bases; nucleotides outside the gene matches: 4. Germline V gene data show CDR1 as SNHLY and CDR2 as FYNNEI. The CDR3 loop reads CASRAGGLTGELFF. For the CDR3, the DNA is TGTGCCAGCAGAGCGGGAGGTCTAACCGGGGAGCTGTTTTTT.

This chain joins TRBV18 and TRBJ1-4, with a tentative D call TRBD1 (6 bases). The CDR3 has 15 amino acids. Germline lookup yields CDR1 KGHSH and CDR2 LQKENI. V lost 1 base, J lost 5 bases, and 11 bases lay in between. CDR3 amino acids: CASSPRRQENEKLFF. CDR3 nucleotide sequence: TGTGCCAGCTCACCACGGCGACAGGAGAATGAAAAACTGTTTTTT.

CDR3 amino acids: CATSRDAQGGVGRISPLHF. The DNA of the CDR3 is TGTGCCACCAGCAGAGACGCGCAGGGGGGCGTTGGTAGGATTTCACCCCTCCACTTT. The chain joins TRBV15 to TRBJ1-6, with TRBD1 matching over 7 bases. The germline CDR1 and CDR2 sequences are LNHNV and YYDKDF (reference sequence). The CDR3 length is 19 residues. The ends lost 0 bases at V and 9 bases at J; junction bases unmatched: 17.

The V gene is TRBV6-1, the J gene TRBJ1-2; D is possibly TRBD1 (6 bases). CDR3 length equals 14 residues. Germline lookup yields CDR1 MNHNS and CDR2 SASEGT. Deletions cut 3 bases from V and 3 bases from J, with 11 bases between. In nucleotides, the CDR3 is TGTGCCAGCAGTGAGGACAGTCTATACTATGGCTACACCTTC. Translating it yields CASSEDSLYYGYTF.

The gene calls are TRBV28 and TRBJ1-2; no definite D call. The CDR3 has 12 residues. Germline loops: CDR1 MDHEN, CDR2 SYDVKM. With 5 bases removed from V and 5 bases from J, the gap between germline ends came to 9 bases. The CDR3 is CASSVTDYGYTF. The CDR3 nucleotides read TGTGCCAGCAGTGTGACTGATTATGGCTACACCTTC.

The chain joins TRBV4-1 to TRBJ2-7; TRBD2 agrees at 8 bases. V shed 1 base and J 3 bases; nucleotides not matched to a gene: 5. This CDR3 has 15 residues. Germline V gives CDR1 MGHRA, CDR2 YSYEKL. The CDR3 region is CASSQAVAGNYEQYF. The CDR3 nucleotides read TGCGCCAGCAGCCAAGCGGTAGCGGGAAACTACGAGCAGTACTTC.

The V call is TRBV6-1, the J call TRBJ1-3; 12 bases are a match to TRBD1. The V gene end was trimmed by 0 bases and the J gene end by 0 bases; junction bases not matched to a gene: 6. Germline V gene sequence: CDR1 MNHNS, CDR2 SASEGT. The CDR3 is made up of 19 amino acids. The CDR3 DNA reads TGTGCCAGCAGTGAAGCGGGGACAGGGGGCCCACTCTCTGGAAACACCATATATTTT. Residues: CASSEAGTGGPLSGNTIYF.

The rearrangement joins TRBV6-2 or TRBV6-3 to TRBJ2-1; D is unresolved. Germline loops: CDR1 MNHEY, CDR2 SVGEGT. The V and J ends lost 6 bases and 5 bases respectively, with 17 bases between them. The CDR3 runs to 15 residues. The DNA of the CDR3 is TGTGCCAGCAGCCCAGGAGATTTTTCCCACAATGAGCAGTTCTTC. Residues: CASSPGDFSHNEQFF.

The chain employs TRBV4-3 and TRBJ2-1; 11 bases are a match to TRBD2. The CDR3 covers 19 residues. The V and J ends lost 0 bases and 6 bases, in that order; junction bases with no gene match: 13. Germline-derived CDR1 and CDR2 are LGHNA and YSLEER. The CDR3 nucleotides are TGCGCCAGCAGCCAAGATCTCCTCCTTCTAGCGGGAGGTAGCAATGAGCAGTTCTTC. It yields the protein CASSQDLLLLAGGSNEQFF.

CDR3 in DNA: TGTGCCAGCAGTTCCCTGGGGGCGGGAGCCTCCACAGATACGCAGTATTTT. Its protein is CASSSLGAGASTDTQYF. This sequence joins TRBV28 and TRBJ2-3, with D tentatively TRBD2 (7 bases). This CDR3 is built from 17 residues. V gave up 4 bases and J gave up 2 bases, with 19 bases separating them. Germline CDR1 MDHEN, CDR2 SYDVKM.

The chain employs TRBV5-5 and TRBJ2-1, with 7 bases that match TRBD1. Germline CDR1 SGHKS, CDR2 YYEKEE (reference sequence). V trimming: 3 bases; J trimming: 4 bases; junction bases outside the gene matches: 13. This CDR3 has 17 amino acids. The CDR3 loop is CASSSGQTISTYNEQFF. The CDR3 nucleotides are TGTGCCAGCAGCTCGGGACAGACAATATCTACTTACAATGAGCAGTTCTTC.

The chain joins TRBV30 to TRBJ1-2, with 9 positions matching TRBD1. After removal of 4 bases from V and 8 bases from J, the junction contained 8 bases not matched to a gene. The CDR3 loop spans 13 amino acids. The germline V gene has CDR1 GTSNPN and CDR2 SVGIG (reference sequence). CDR3 in DNA: TGTGCCTGGAAGATACAGGGGGCACAGGGCTACACCTTC. It yields the protein CAWKIQGAQGYTF.

This clone has only a few counts. The chain employs TRBV6-2 or TRBV6-3 and TRBJ2-3, with 12 bases fitting TRBD2. Per germline, CDR1 MNHEY and CDR2 SVGEGT. V dropped 5 bases and J dropped 7; count of bases not matched to a gene: 7. This CDR3 is built from 15 residues. CDR3 loop: CASSPPGLAGNTQYF. In DNA, the CDR3 is TGTGCCAGCAGTCCACCGGGACTAGCGGGTAATACGCAGTATTTT.

The V call is TRBV12-5, the J call TRBJ2-1; possibly TRBD2 for D (6 bases). The ends were cut back, 2 bases at V and 6 bases at J, with 11 bases in the middle. Germline V lookup: CDR1 LGHNT, CDR2 FRNRAP. This CDR3 has 14 residues. The CDR3 bases are TGTGCTAGTGGTTTGTTCACCGGGGGCAATGAGCAGTTCTTC. Its protein is CASGLFTGGNEQFF.

Notes on this clone: Compared with germline, one end of the junction differs, possibly owing to a read error. The chain has TRBV6-2 or TRBV6-3 and TRBJ2-1, with 9 bases lining up with TRBD1. Per germline, CDR1 MNHEY and CDR2 SVGEGT. The CDR3 length is 12 residues. CDR3 sequence: CASSQWTGVELF. DNA of the CDR3: TGTGCCAGCAGTCAGTGGACAGGGGTTGAGCTCTTC.

The CDR3, as DNA: TGTGCCACCGGGGGACCGGGCACAGATACGCAGTATTTT. It yields the protein CATGGPGTDTQYF. The chain joins TRBV6-1 to TRBJ2-3; possible D gene TRBD2, 6 bases. Germline V gene sequence: CDR1 MNHNS, CDR2 SASEGT. V was cut by 10 bases and J by 1 base, with 12 bases left in between. CDR3 length: 13 residues.

This rearrangement joins TRBV27 to TRBJ2-1, with 9 bases fitting TRBD2. CDR1 is MNHEY, CDR2 SMNVEV, per germline (reference sequence). The CDR3 length is 17 residues. Losses at the gene ends were 5 bases for V and 0 bases for J; bases not matched to a gene: 8. The CDR3 DNA sequence: TGTGCCAGCAGTCCCGGACTAGCGAGAAGCTCCTACAATGAGCAGTTCTTC. Protein product: CASSPGLARSSYNEQFF.

This clone has a handful of counts. The chain joins TRBV28 to TRBJ1-5, with D unclear. This CDR3 contains 15 residues. Germline V CDR1 and CDR2: MDHEN, SYDVKM. V was trimmed by 3 bases and J by 0 bases, leaving 9 bases between them. The CDR3 loop is CASSFPSGSNQPQHF. The CDR3 DNA reads as TGTGCCAGCAGTTTCCCGAGCGGTAGCAATCAGCCCCAGCATTTT. Variable domain in full (rest from reference TRBV28 and TRBJ1-5): DVKVTQSSRYLVKRTGEKVFLECVQDMDHENMFWYRQDPGLGLRLIYFSYDVKMKEKGDIPEGYSVSREKKERFSLILESASTNQTSMYLCASSFPSGSNQPQHFGDGTRLSIL.

A single count supports this clone. The rearrangement links TRBV19 to TRBJ1-3, with D perhaps TRBD1 (5 bases). There are 15 residues in the CDR3. Trimming left V 3 bases short and J 0 bases short, with 9 bases between. Germline V gene data show CDR1 as LNHDA and CDR2 as SQIVND (reference sequence). CDR3 residues: CASSMGPSSGNTIYF. Written as DNA, the CDR3 is TGTGCCAGTAGTATGGGGCCCTCCTCTGGAAACACCATATATTTT.